This T cell receptor beta chain was recovered during a study of STAT5B mutations in CD4+ large granular lymphocyte leukemia (dated by TCRdb to 2022 to 2024). Broadly, across the study: Among healthy controls, the CDR3 'QG' motif was associated with a particular HLA allele. The TCRbeta repertoires of CD4+ T-cell large granular lymphocyte leukemia patients were compared with the TCRbeta repertoires of healthy blood donors. Flow cytometry on FACSCanto II or FACSVerse confirmed that purified fractions exceeded 95% purity among lymphocytes.

The immunoSEQ assay at survey resolution was applied to genomic DNA for sequencing of TCRbeta rearrangements. The published analysis was carried out like this. In the TCR sequencing data, the lowest productive clonotype frequency that could be detected was 2.59 x 10-5. Only productive TCRbeta rearrangements, meaning sequences that were complete and in-frame, were kept for the analyses. Simpson clonality, calculated in the immunoSEQ Analyzer version 3.0, was used as the measure of sample clonality. Clones were grouped by frequency into very rare, small, medium, large (1-20%) or hyperexpanded (>20%) categories. Generation probabilities were estimated with OLGA 1.2.3, V-gene circos plots were generated with VDJtools, specificities were searched for in VDJdb, and CDR3 motifs were identified with GLIPH. TCRdb retrieved this table from immuneACCESS and kept in-frame rearrangements only. Not all clones are present; in checked studies, unresolved V genes account for under half, and no reason is known for the remainder. The V and J calls and clone size were taken over from that table, and D and trimming were inferred from the DNA. The sample data list some 51,000 clones, and around 82% of these were observed just once. The ten largest make up more than 0.3% of the sample.

A remark on this clone: What this receptor recognizes is not known. Per-base qualities were not stored, and no clone one base away is much larger.

General findings and caveats noted by the study authors: The data were not HLA-matched, and the relatively small sample size could explain the higher clonality seen in CD4+ compared with CD8+ T-LGLL. Enrichment of TRBV06-family usage was observed among the top patient clones (8/27) relative to healthy controls (2/35). CD4-sorted patient repertoires appeared more clonal than healthy CD4+ repertoires, and this difference persisted after removing the putative leukemic clones. Main leukemic clonotypes were private to each patient, although roughly 26% appeared at low frequency in other patients' non-leukemic repertoires.

The CDR3 runs 17 amino acids, cysteine and phenylalanine included. Just CDR3 DNA is preserved here, 51 bases in frame from base 1. V and J are trimmed by 4 bases and 3 bases, and the gene matches miss 9 bases of the junction. CDR1 and CDR2 are drawn from the germline V gene: SGHRS, YFSETQ. The healthy controls were 37 blood donors, and the buffy coats of these donors were supplied by the Finnish Red Cross blood service. All TCR-sequenced material derived from peripheral blood: patient blood samples and healthy donor buffy coats. Ficoll-Hypaque gradient centrifugation was used to isolate peripheral blood mononuclear cells. For the healthy controls, CD4+ cells were obtained from buffy coats by magnetic purification. The Gentra Puregene Cell and Tissue kit was used for genomic DNA extraction, and quantification was performed on a Qubit 2.0 fluorometer.

The TCR was taken from a human donor in good health. The chain employs TRBV5-1 and TRBJ2-3, with 12 bases matching TRBD2. Material for sequencing was CD4+ T cells from blood buffy coats. The nucleotides read TGCGCCAGCAGCGTGCAAGCTAGCGGGGGGGCAACAGATACGCAGTATTTT. Its protein product is CASSVQASGGATDTQYF.